This TCR beta chain was profiled in a study of T cell responses to AZD1222 COVID-19 vaccine (dated by TCRdb to the early 2020s). Notes on the research overall: AZD1222 recipients with second doses at about 4 weeks or about 12 weeks were pooled, because spike-specific TCR depth and breadth did not differ between schedules. Trial participants were enrolled by age into 18-55, 56-69 and 70-plus year subgroups, with 148, 28 and 57 TCR-sequenced participants respectively. A total of 230 to 250 trial participants underwent TCR sequencing, of whom nearly 210 received two doses of AZD1222 and around 25 received two doses of the MenACWY control vaccine.

Interpreted using the paper, the time point label stands for: baseline before first vaccination. Samples from vaccinated people were obtained from the UK trials COV001 and COV002, which included a single-blind randomized controlled phase 2/3 trial of AZD1222 (ChAdOx1 nCoV-19) in healthy adults. For TCRbeta chain sequencing, PBMC samples were collected from trial participants at day 0 and at day 28 after the second dose. As for this clone: No antigen is known for it. Base quality data are lacking; no much larger clone is found one base away.

Broad study findings and their caveats: Participants were mostly white British and included more females than males, and it was suggested by the authors that clonal diversity may have been underestimated. Because no day 14 peak-response samples were available, the repertoires could be characterized only after the peak T cell response. In the small 56-69-year group, the increase in depth fell short of significance, most likely because of low power. Epitopes outside the regions mutated in the B.1.351 and B.1.1.7 variants were reportedly recognized by nearly half of the unique spike-specific TCRs. A significant rise in spike-specific TCR breadth and depth was observed after two AZD1222 doses relative to day 0 and relative to MenACWY recipients. Vaccine-associated CD4 TCRs spanned the whole spike protein, with dominant responses in regions 160-218 and 743-854. Conclusions about previously exposed vaccinees are limited, since just a handful of AZD1222 recipients were seropositive for SARS-CoV-2 at baseline.

The CDR3 regions of human TCRbeta chains were analyzed by immunosequencing. The authors' analysis ran thus. TCRs in the repertoires were compared against a reference library of SARS-CoV-2-specific TCRs that had been generated with the MIRA antigen-specificity platform. Breadth was defined as the fraction of unique TCRs that were SARS-CoV-2-associated, and depth was defined as the fraction of total T cells that were SARS-CoV-2-associated. Using the MIRA data, each spike-specific TCR was mapped to the spike region that the TCR reacts to and placed in a CD4 or CD8 class. Log10-transformed breadth and depth values were compared by one-way ANOVA with Sidak's multiple comparisons tests. TCRdb stores this immuneACCESS table with in-frame sequences only. Part of the clones is absent; in the studies checked, under half of the shortfall reflects unresolved V genes, and no reason is known for the rest. V, J and clone size reflect that table, while D and trimming were determined from the DNA. Present in this sample are roughly 150,000 clones, 85% to 90% of which were seen just once. The ten largest clones represent 1.9% of the sample.

V lost 1 base and J lost 8 bases; the stretch between them is 14 bases long. CDR1 and CDR2, per the germline V gene, are SGHAT and FQNNGV. Reading from cysteine to phenylalanine, the CDR3 counts 14 amino acids. The entry retains the CDR3 DNA only, 42 bases that are in frame from base 1. The chain uses TRBV11-2 and TRBJ1-2; TRBD1 is possibly the D segment (6 matching bases). Sequencing was performed on peripheral blood, taken on day 0 of AZD1222 vaccination. This clonotype was sampled from an adult in good health. For the CDR3, the sequence is CASSLVPGDRGYTF. DNA sequence: TGTGCCAGCAGCTTAGTGCCAGGGGATCGAGGCTACACCTTC.